One sample yielded the 29 T cell receptor beta chains listed below, sequenced in a study of blood T cell repertoires in COVID-19. Measured with immunoSEQ multiplex PCR; TCRdb has only the in-frame clones, and not every one. The table has under 250,000 clones, around four fifths seen once; the top ten hold roughly 5%. Specimen: peripheral blood. Receptor source: a woman aged 55-69 years who had recovered from COVID-19.

The rearrangement joins TRBV6-6 to TRBJ1-1; 10 nucleotides line up with TRBD1. The junction had 8 bases not matched to a gene; V was cut back by 5 bases and J by 5 bases. There are 15 residues in the CDR3. CDR1 and CDR2 from the germline V gene are MNHNY and SVGAGI (reference sequence). The CDR3 sequence is CASSGTGEGSTEAFF. DNA for the CDR3: TGTGCCAGCAGTGGGACAGGGGAAGGGAGTACTGAAGCTTTCTTT.

This chain connects TRBV13 to TRBJ2-7, with 10 bases lining up with TRBD1. The CDR3 contains 15 residues. The germline V gene has CDR1 PRHDT and CDR2 FYEKMQ (reference sequence). V lost 6 bases, J lost 7 bases, and 12 bases stayed unmatched. The CDR3: CASRLLGDRGREQYF. In DNA form, the CDR3 reads TGTGCCAGCAGGTTGCTCGGGGACAGGGGTCGGGAGCAGTACTTC.

The genes are TRBV10-3 and TRBJ2-5; D possibly corresponds to TRBD2 (7 bases). The CDR3 extends over 16 amino acids. Germline CDR1 ENHRY, CDR2 SYGVKD. V gave up 0 bases and J gave up 3 bases, with 14 bases separating them. The CDR3 DNA follows: TGTGCCATCAGTGAGTCAGGGGGGGGAACCAAAGAGACCCAGTACTTC. Translated: CAISESGGGTKETQYF.

The V call is TRBV4-2, the J call TRBJ1-2, with D perhaps TRBD1 (6 bases). The V gene's germline CDR1 is LGHNA and CDR2 YNFKEQ. The germline V and J ends were trimmed by 0 bases and 0 bases, with 11 bases remaining between them. CDR3 length equals 16 residues. In DNA form, the CDR3 reads TGTGCCAGCAGCCAAGACGGACAGATTACTAACTATGGCTACACCTTC. Its translation: CASSQDGQITNYGYTF.

The chain uses TRBV6-5 and TRBJ1-6, with 11 bases lining up with TRBD1. This CDR3 is built from 16 residues. J was trimmed by 8 bases and V by 4 bases; bases with no gene match: 7. From germline, CDR1 is MNHEY and CDR2 SVGAGI. This CDR3 is CASSCRGGQGDSPLHF. In nucleotides, the CDR3 is TGTGCCAGCAGTTGCCGGGGGGGACAGGGGGATTCACCCCTCCACTTT.

This sequence joins TRBV19 and TRBJ1-4; D possibly corresponds to TRBD1 (6 bases). The CDR3 runs 14 residues. Deletions cut 6 bases from V and 7 bases from J, with 15 bases between. CDR1 and CDR2 from the germline V gene are LNHDA and SQIVND (reference sequence). For the CDR3, the DNA is TGTGCCAGTAGCCCGGGACAAACCCGTGAAAAACTGTTTTTT. As protein: CASSPGQTREKLFF.

The chain joins TRBV12-3 or TRBV12-4 to TRBJ2-1, with no clear D. This CDR3 is built from 13 residues. The V end was cut by 6 bases, the J end by 8 bases, with 14 bases between. The CDR3 coding sequence is TGTGCCAGCAGGCTAGACGGTGAGGATGAGCAGTTCTTC. This encodes CASRLDGEDEQFF.

This clone was seen just once. J is TRBJ2-1 and V is TRBV11-2; no firm D call. Germline V CDR1 and CDR2: SGHAT, FQNNGV. The CDR3 runs 13 residues. V was cut by 5 bases and J by 12 bases, with 17 bases left in between. As DNA, the CDR3 is TGTGCCAGCAGCCCCTCTACCCTCCAGGCGCAGTTCTTC. Its protein product is CASSPSTLQAQFF.

This clone came up once. The gene calls are TRBV6-5 and TRBJ2-1; TRBD2 aligns across 8 bases. Germline V lookup: CDR1 MNHEY, CDR2 SVGAGI. The J segment lost 5 bases and the V segment lost 0 bases, leaving 3 bases of the junction unmatched. The CDR3 contains 15 residues. In nucleotides, the CDR3 is TGTGCCAGCAGTTACTCAGCGGGGGACCACAATGAGCAGTTCTTC. Encoded protein: CASSYSAGDHNEQFF.

Only one count was recorded for this clone. This chain links TRBV10-2 with TRBJ2-5, with 9 bases identical to TRBD2. The junction had 9 bases not matched to a gene; V was cut back by 5 bases and J by 5 bases. Germline loops: CDR1 WSHSY, CDR2 SAAADI. The CDR3 runs to 15 residues. The DNA for the CDR3 is TGCGCCAGCAGTTCTGGCGGGGGGGCGGTCGAGACCCAGTACTTC. Amino acids: CASSSGGGAVETQYF.

The V call is TRBV5-5, the J call TRBJ1-1; tentatively, D is TRBD1 (5 bases). The CDR3 extends over 13 amino acids. Trimming left V 0 bases short and J 8 bases short, with 11 bases between. CDR1 and CDR2 (germline): SGHKS, YYEKEE (reference sequence). CDR3 region: CASSLATVAEAFF. CDR3 DNA: TGTGCCAGCAGCTTGGCGACAGTAGCCGAAGCTTTCTTT. The whole variable domain, remainder taken from reference TRBV5-5 and TRBJ1-1, is DAGVTQSPTHLIKTRGQQVTLRCSPISGHKSVSWYQQVLGQGPQFIFQYYEKEERGRGNFPDRFSARQFPNYSSELNVNALLLGDSALYLCASSLATVAEAFFGQGTRLTVV.

The genes are TRBV29-1 and TRBJ2-6, with 10 bases matching TRBD1. The CDR3 covers 14 residues. V shed 5 bases, J shed 4 bases, and the junction held 2 bases outside the gene matches. Germline CDR1 SQVTM, CDR2 ANQGSEA. The CDR3 loop reads CSVWDRGGANVLTF. The CDR3 nucleotides read TGCAGCGTTTGGGACAGGGGAGGGGCCAACGTCCTGACTTTC.

This chain uses TRBV10-1 with TRBJ1-5; unclear D gene. The germline V and J ends were trimmed by 7 bases and 1 base, with 20 bases remaining between them. The V gene's germline CDR1 is WNHNN and CDR2 SYGVQD (reference sequence). The CDR3 consists of 17 residues. The CDR3 region is CASTGRRPRRSNQPQHF. The CDR3 DNA reads as TGCGCCAGCACCGGCCGTCGGCCCCGGAGGAGCAATCAGCCCCAGCATTTT.

The chain is built from TRBV27 and TRBJ2-5, with 8 bases matching TRBD2. CDR3 size: 16 residues. V gave up 4 bases and J gave up 0 bases; unmatched junction bases: 7. Germline loops: CDR1 MNHEY, CDR2 SMNVEV (reference sequence). This CDR3 is CASSWGQRGNQETQYF. CDR3 in DNA: TGTGCCAGCAGTTGGGGCCAGCGGGGGAACCAAGAGACCCAGTACTTC.

The chain employs TRBV10-3 and TRBJ2-1, with D perhaps matching TRBD1 (5 bases). Germline V gene lookup returns CDR1 ENHRY and CDR2 SYGVKD. The CDR3 has 14 residues. The V and J ends lost 6 bases and 3 bases respectively, with 12 bases between them. The CDR3 nucleotides read TGTGCCATCAGGGGTGGGGCTTACTACAATGAGCAGTTCTTC. The encoded protein is CAIRGGAYYNEQFF.

The rearrangement links TRBV12-3 or TRBV12-4 to TRBJ1-2, with 8 nucleotides matching TRBD1. The CDR3 sequence is 13 residues long. V trimming: 6 bases; J trimming: 8 bases; junction bases outside the gene matches: 8. The CDR3 bases are TGTGCCAGCAGGAAGACAGGGGACACGGGCTACACCTTC. Amino acid sequence: CASRKTGDTGYTF.

The J gene is TRBJ1-2, the V gene TRBV7-9, with 9 bases lining up with TRBD1. This CDR3 contains 18 residues. V was pared by 5 bases and J by 7 bases, with 20 bases of the junction left unmatched. CDR1 SEHNR and CDR2 FQNEAQ come from the germline V gene (reference sequence). CDR3 in amino acids: CASSRNFRDRDPPLGYTF. CDR3 DNA: TGTGCCAGCAGCAGAAACTTCCGGGACAGGGATCCCCCTCTTGGCTACACCTTC.

The chain links TRBV6-1 to TRBJ2-5; 7 bases match TRBD1. This CDR3 has 13 residues. The junction had 2 bases not matched to a gene; V was cut back by 3 bases and J by 4 bases. Germline V gives CDR1 MNHNS, CDR2 SASEGT. The CDR3 is CASSDYRGETQYF. The CDR3 DNA sequence: TGTGCCAGCAGTGATTACAGGGGAGAGACCCAGTACTTC.

This chain links TRBV6-5 with TRBJ2-1, with TRBD2 identical over 7 bases. Germline V CDR1 and CDR2: MNHEY, SVGAGI. The V and J ends lost 6 bases and 3 bases, in that order; junction bases with no gene match: 5. This CDR3 has 14 amino acids. CDR3 sequence (DNA): TGTGCCAGCAGCGCCGGGACTAACTACAATGAGCAGTTCTTC. Translated, it gives CASSAGTNYNEQFF.

In this sample, this clone turned up once. The genes are TRBV10-3 and TRBJ2-3; a possible D gene is TRBD2 (5 bases). Germline V gives CDR1 ENHRY, CDR2 SYGVKD. The CDR3 has 15 amino acids. Trimming took 3 bases from V and 1 from J, leaving 11 bases between them. The CDR3 here is CAISEGSGGTDTQYF. In DNA form, the CDR3 reads TGTGCCATCAGTGAAGGGAGCGGCGGCACAGATACGCAGTATTTT.

This chain joins TRBV5-4 and TRBJ2-5, with D perhaps TRBD2 (5 bases). The CDR3 length is 14 residues. Germline V gene sequence: CDR1 SGHNT, CDR2 YYREEE (reference sequence). V was trimmed by 4 bases and J by 5 bases, leaving 15 bases between them. The CDR3 region is CASSAVSDGETQYF. The CDR3 DNA reads TGTGCCAGCAGCGCTGTTAGCGACGGGGAGACCCAGTACTTC.

V gene TRBV25-1 combines with J gene TRBJ1-2; D is ambiguous. V lost 6 bases, J lost 6 bases, and 14 bases lay in between. The CDR3 length is 13 residues. In germline, CDR1 is MGHDK, CDR2 SYGVNS. Here the CDR3 reads CASRGYLAHGYTF. The CDR3 DNA reads as TGTGCCAGCAGGGGCTATTTGGCGCATGGCTACACCTTC.

This chain joins TRBV7-2 and TRBJ2-1; 7 positions agree with TRBD1. V shed 3 bases and J 0 bases; nucleotides not matched to a gene: 5. Germline V lookup: CDR1 SGHTA, CDR2 FQGNSA. This CDR3 region has 16 residues. The CDR3 DNA sequence: TGTGCCAGCAGCTTGTTCGGGACAGTCTCCTACAATGAGCAGTTCTTC. It specifies CASSLFGTVSYNEQFF.

CDR3 sequence: CAWSGTTDTQYF. The CDR3 DNA sequence: TGTGCCTGGAGTGGTACAACAGATACGCAGTATTTT. The V gene is TRBV30, the J gene TRBJ2-3; D call uncertain. The CDR3 extends over 12 amino acids. Trimming shortened V by 1 base and J by 3 bases, and 5 bases separated the two germline ends. Germline V lookup: CDR1 GTSNPN, CDR2 SVGIG (reference sequence).

The chain has TRBV21-1 and TRBJ1-2; whether TRBD1, the table's D call, matches the DNA was not checked. TRBV21-1 is listed as a pseudogene. CDR3 size: 13 residues. CDR3 DNA sequence: TGTGCCAGCAGCAAAGCGGGCAGGGTCGGCTACACCTTC. Translated: CASSKAGRVGYTF.

V is TRBV7-2 and J is TRBJ2-7; 7 nucleotides match TRBD1. This CDR3 is 15 amino acids long. Losses at the gene ends were 2 bases for V and 5 bases for J; bases not matched to a gene: 9. Germline V gives CDR1 SGHTA, CDR2 FQGNSA. The CDR3: CASSLLPRQGDEQYF. CDR3 coding DNA: TGTGCCAGCAGCTTACTCCCCAGACAGGGCGACGAGCAGTACTTC.

The chain carries TRBV6-5 and TRBJ1-5; perhaps TRBD1 as D (5 bases). The CDR3 has 15 residues. Germline-derived CDR1 and CDR2 are MNHEY and SVGAGI. V was cut by 6 bases and J by 7 bases, with 19 bases left in between. CDR3 region: CASSPLQGIGQPQHF. For the CDR3, the DNA is TGTGCCAGCAGCCCCCTTCAGGGTATTGGCCAGCCCCAGCATTTT.

The rearrangement joins TRBV6-5 to TRBJ1-4; D is unclear. Germline V gene data show CDR1 as MNHEY and CDR2 as SVGAGI. V was pared by 8 bases and J by 5 bases, with 9 bases between. This CDR3 region has 12 residues. The CDR3 sequence: CASQRENEKLFF. The CDR3 coding sequence is TGTGCCAGCCAGCGGGAGAATGAAAAACTGTTTTTT.

The chain joins TRBV5-1 to TRBJ2-2; perhaps TRBD1 as D (5 bases). This CDR3 spans 15 amino acids. The V gene lost 2 bases and the J gene lost 1 base, with 9 bases spanning the gap. CDR1 SGHRS and CDR2 YFSETQ come from the germline V gene. The CDR3, as DNA: TGCGCCAGCAGCTTCTCTACAGGGAACACCGGGGAGCTGTTTTTT. This codes for CASSFSTGNTGELFF.